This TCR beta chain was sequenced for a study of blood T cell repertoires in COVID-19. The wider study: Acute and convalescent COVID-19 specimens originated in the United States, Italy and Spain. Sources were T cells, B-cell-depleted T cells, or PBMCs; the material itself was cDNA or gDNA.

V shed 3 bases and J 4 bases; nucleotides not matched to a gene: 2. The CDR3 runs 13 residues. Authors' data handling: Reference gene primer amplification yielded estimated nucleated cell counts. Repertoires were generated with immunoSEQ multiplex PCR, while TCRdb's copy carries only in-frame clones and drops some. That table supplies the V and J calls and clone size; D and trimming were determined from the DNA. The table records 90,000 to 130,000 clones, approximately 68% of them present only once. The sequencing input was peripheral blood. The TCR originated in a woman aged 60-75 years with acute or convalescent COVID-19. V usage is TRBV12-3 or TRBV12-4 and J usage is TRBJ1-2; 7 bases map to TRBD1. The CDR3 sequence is CASSFQGGYGYTF. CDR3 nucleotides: TGTGCCAGCAGTTTTCAGGGGGGCTATGGCTACACCTTC.